The TCR beta chain under discussion was sequenced for a study of blood T cells in healthy people across ages. The ends were cut back, 2 bases at V and 0 bases at J, with 10 bases in the middle. CDR3 length equals 16 residues. Germline V gene lookup returns CDR1 MNHEY and CDR2 SVGAGI. Then a second PCR, running about 6 to 12 cycles, was carried out with a sample-barcoded 5' primer and a J-beta primer mix. Each cDNA molecule received a tag from a template-switch adaptor that had 12 random nucleotides. Each CDR3 protein is one row after TCRdb ran MiXCR on the 5' RACE reads. Of 650,000 or so distinct CDR3 sequences listed, under 65% are singletons. General study results and limits: Naive T cell percentage strongly correlated with TCR beta diversity. Nothing was known about donor CMV status, and this possibly confounded expanded clonotype changes.

Points on this clonotype: Antigen: not known.

All donors came from Russia, were Caucasian and healthy, and spanned ages roughly 6 to 100. The source is an elderly woman in good health. The sequenced sample consisted of blood. This chain joins TRBV6-5 and TRBJ2-2; D call uncertain. This chain's CDR3 is CASSYSRRTNTGELFF. The CDR3 DNA reads TGTGCCAGCAGTTACAGCCGGAGAACGAACACCGGGGAGCTGTTTTTT.